The 18 T cell receptor beta chains below all came from one sample that was sequenced in a study of cytotoxic CD8 clonotypes in ibrutinib-treated CLL. The method was immunoSEQ multiplex PCR; TCRdb's version includes in-frame clones alone and lacks a portion of them. The sample has some 28,000 clones, about 62% seen once. The sample in question was PBMCs, obtained before ibrutinib treatment. The receptors shown here come from a human donor with chronic lymphocytic leukemia.

The chain has TRBV27 and TRBJ1-2; possibly TRBD1 for D (6 bases). This CDR3 has 14 amino acids. Germline CDR1 is MNHEY and CDR2 is SMNVEV (reference sequence). Between the trimmed V and J ends, which lost 6 bases and 8 bases, there was a span of 19 bases. The CDR3 sequence is CASSPAGGPRGYTF. Written as DNA, the CDR3 is TGTGCCAGCAGCCCCGCGGGGGGCCCAAGGGGCTACACCTTC.

The chain employs TRBV5-6 and TRBJ1-4, with D tentatively TRBD1 (6 bases). CDR1 is SGHDT and CDR2 is YYEEEE in the germline V gene. The CDR3 totals 16 residues. Trimming took off 3 bases at V and 8 bases at J, with 20 bases between the two ends. In DNA, the CDR3 is TGTGCCAGCAGCTCAGGGAGATACAGGGCTCCCGAAAAACTGTTTTTT. It is translated as CASSSGRYRAPEKLFF.

The V gene is TRBV18, the J gene TRBJ2-1; D is undetermined. CDR3 length: 11 residues. Germline CDR1 is KGHSH and CDR2 is LQKENI. Trimming shortened V by 5 bases and J by 7 bases, and 6 bases separated the two germline ends. CDR3 residues: CASSSENEQFF. In DNA, the CDR3 is TGTGCCAGCTCATCAGAAAATGAGCAGTTCTTC. The complete variable domain, with remaining parts taken from reference TRBV18 and TRBJ2-1, reads NAGVMQNPRHLVRRRGQEARLRCSPMKGHSHVYWYRQLPEEGLKFMVYLQKENIIDESGMPKERFSAEFPKEGPSILRIQQVVRGDSAAYFCASSSENEQFFGPGTRLTVL.

This clone is labeled medium-sized (0.01 to 0.1%). The rearrangement joins TRBV4-1 to TRBJ1-2; D uncertain. Germline CDR1 reads MGHRA; CDR2 reads YSYEKL. V was cut by 0 bases and J by 4 bases, with 9 bases left in between. There are 14 residues in the CDR3. The CDR3 is CASSQEVALYGYTF. The CDR3 DNA reads TGCGCCAGCAGCCAAGAAGTAGCCCTCTATGGCTACACCTTC.

J is TRBJ1-4 and V is TRBV30; D perhaps matches TRBD1 (6 bases). CDR3 length equals 13 residues. Trimming pared 8 bases from V and 7 bases from J, leaving 17 bases between. In germline, CDR1 is GTSNPN, CDR2 SVGIG (reference sequence). The CDR3 is CAKRGGDSEKLFF. Written as DNA, the CDR3 is TGTGCCAAGAGAGGGGGGGATAGTGAAAAACTGTTTTTT.

The rearrangement uses TRBV2 and TRBJ2-1; unclear D gene. V dropped 1 base and J dropped 15 bases, with 13 bases sitting between them. The CDR3 runs 12 residues. Per germline, CDR1 SNHLY and CDR2 FYNNEI. CDR3 amino acids: CASSEEGLWWFF. The CDR3 bases are TGTGCCAGCAGTGAAGAAGGGCTCTGGTGGTTCTTC.

This clone was observed a handful of times. The chain links TRBV19 to TRBJ2-1; D not certain. The ends were cut back, 1 base at V and 0 bases at J, with 7 bases in the middle. Germline V gives CDR1 LNHDA, CDR2 SQIVND (reference sequence). The CDR3 loop spans 15 amino acids. The CDR3 nucleotides read TGTGCCAGTAGTATAGTCTTGGACTCCTACAATGAGCAGTTCTTC. Protein: CASSIVLDSYNEQFF.

V is TRBV27 and J is TRBJ2-3; 10 bases match TRBD2. CDR3 length equals 14 residues. In germline, CDR1 is MNHEY, CDR2 SMNVEV (reference sequence). Trimming removed 6 bases from V and 2 bases from J; junction bases left unmatched: 2. The CDR3 sequence: CASRLAGLTDTQYF. DNA of the CDR3: TGTGCCAGCAGACTAGCGGGACTCACAGATACGCAGTATTTT.

The rearrangement joins TRBV27 to TRBJ1-3; no clear D. There are 14 residues in the CDR3. CDR1 MNHEY and CDR2 SMNVEV come from the germline V gene (reference sequence). V dropped 5 bases and J dropped 1 base, with 9 bases sitting between them. CDR3 bases: TGTGCCAGCAGTCGTCAGCAATCTGGAAACACCATATATTTT. This sequence encodes CASSRQQSGNTIYF.

The chain carries TRBV5-1 and TRBJ2-7, with unresolved D. V dropped 4 bases and J dropped 9 bases, with 20 bases sitting between them. Germline CDR1 reads SGHRS; CDR2 reads YFSETQ. The CDR3 is made up of 14 amino acids. The CDR3 is CASSLPLILAGQYF. DNA for the CDR3: TGCGCCAGCAGCCTACCTCTCATCCTGGCTGGGCAGTACTTC.

CDR3 protein: CASSIVQAGSTEAFF. CDR3 DNA: TGTGCCAGTAGTATTGTACAGGCTGGGAGCACTGAAGCTTTCTTT. The chain couples TRBV19 to TRBJ1-1; TRBD1 is a possible D gene (5 bases). The CDR3 is 15 amino acids. V was cut by 3 bases and J by 4 bases, with 15 bases left in between. CDR1 and CDR2 (germline): LNHDA, SQIVND (reference sequence).

J is TRBJ2-1 and V is TRBV4-1; 8 bases align to TRBD2. The CDR3 covers 15 residues. Per the germline V gene, CDR1 is MGHRA and CDR2 is YSYEKL. Losses at the gene ends were 7 bases for V and 4 bases for J; bases not matched to a gene: 9. The CDR3 DNA is TGCGCCAGCACCCTCGCCGGGGGGGGTTACAATGAGCAGTTCTTC. Translated, it gives CASTLAGGGYNEQFF.

The V call is TRBV4-2, the J call TRBJ2-3; 12 positions agree with TRBD2. CDR3 length equals 18 residues. Trimming removed 2 bases from V and 2 bases from J; junction bases left unmatched: 8. CDR1 LGHNA and CDR2 YNFKEQ come from the germline V gene. CDR3 coding DNA: TGTGCCAGCAGCCAATGGACTAGCGGGGCCCATAACACAGATACGCAGTATTTT. Translated: CASSQWTSGAHNTDTQYF.

This chain connects TRBV7-8 to TRBJ1-1; no clear D gene. The germline V gene encodes CDR1 SGHVS and CDR2 FQNEAQ. Trimming shortened V by 5 bases and J by 3 bases, and 16 bases separated the two germline ends. The CDR3 consists of 15 residues. The DNA of the CDR3 is TGTGCCAGCAGCGAACCGGATCGGGGTTACACTGAAGCTTTCTTT. This sequence encodes CASSEPDRGYTEAFF.

The V and J genes are TRBV11-1 and TRBJ2-7, with D possibly matching TRBD2 (7 bases). This CDR3 comprises 15 residues. Germline V lookup: CDR1 SGHAT, CDR2 FQDESV (reference sequence). Trimming removed 1 base at V and 3 bases at J, with 13 bases between. The CDR3 DNA is TGTGCCAGCAGCTTAGAGGGGGGGGCGGGCTACGAGCAGTACTTC. This sequence encodes CASSLEGGAGYEQYF. Based on the CDR3 plus reference TRBV11-1 and TRBJ2-7, the full variable domain is EAEVAQSPRYKITEKSQAVAFWCDPISGHATLYWYRQILGQGPELLVQFQDESVVDDSQLPKDRFSAERLKGVDSTLKIQPAELGDSAMYLCASSLEGGAGYEQYFGPGTRLTVT.

This clone was counted a single time. The rearrangement links TRBV28 to TRBJ2-7; D could derive from TRBD1 or TRBD2 (5 bases each). This CDR3 has 13 residues. Germline CDR1 and CDR2: MDHEN and SYDVKM. V gave up 4 bases and J gave up 7 bases, with 14 bases separating them. The CDR3 sequence is CASSSHGAREQYF. In DNA, the CDR3 is TGTGCCAGCAGTTCCCACGGGGCTAGGGAGCAGTACTTC.

J is TRBJ1-1 and V is TRBV10-3, with 7 bases matching TRBD1. With 10 bases clipped from V and 0 bases from J, the junction kept 5 bases outside the gene matches. CDR1 is ENHRY, CDR2 SYGVKD, per germline. CDR3 size: 13 residues. The CDR3 nucleotides read TGTGCCACCGGCCAGGGGGTGAACACTGAAGCTTTCTTT. It codes for CATGQGVNTEAFF.

The genes are TRBV15 and TRBJ1-1; D is uncertain. V dropped 2 bases and J dropped 8 bases, with 15 bases sitting between them. From germline, CDR1 is LNHNV and CDR2 YYDKDF (reference sequence). The CDR3 loop spans 14 amino acids. The DNA of the CDR3 is TGTGCCACCAGCAGAAATGGGTTTGCAGGAGAAGCTTTCTTT. Translation: CATSRNGFAGEAFF.